This T cell receptor beta chain was identified during a study of beta chain features in type 1 diabetes. Study-wide context: Age, gender and cell yields were similar between patients and healthy donors. Regarding the study as a whole: Healthy donors had naive, central memory and Treg TCRB repertoires that appeared less similar than those seen among patients.

The V gene's germline CDR1 is LGHNA and CDR2 YSLEER. The CDR3 is 15 residues long. J was trimmed by 2 bases and V by 0 bases; bases with no gene match: 1. In this sample, this clone turned up a few times. Its antigen remains unknown. Expressed TCRB transcripts were sequenced because the entire RNA isolate underwent reverse transcription. Sequenced naive, central memory and regulatory T cell samples produced an average of around 4 million reads. Assay used: immunoSEQ multiplex PCR; TCRdb lists only in-frame clones, some missing. The sample lists 900,000 or so clones; 15% to 20% were seen once. This receptor was obtained from a woman under 30 in good health. J is TRBJ1-2 and V is TRBV4-3, with 9 bases lining up with TRBD1. The sequenced sample was naive CD4+ T cells from blood. CDR3 in amino acids: CASSQEDRGNYGYTF. CDR3 sequence (DNA): TGCGCCAGCAGCCAAGAGGACAGGGGAAACTATGGCTACACCTTC.